This entry lists 23 T cell receptor beta chains sequenced from one sample in a study of blood T cells in healthy people across ages. A sample-barcoded 5' primer and a J-beta primer mix were used in a second PCR of roughly 7 to 11 cycles. One entry per CDR3 protein, called by TCRdb with MiXCR from the 5' RACE reads. The sample includes about 1,500,000 distinct CDR3 sequences, 28% of them seen just once. The specimen sequenced was blood. These receptors all come from a woman in her twenties or thirties in good health.

A note on this clonotype: A much more abundant neighbour one base away suggests this may be a read error. V and J are TRBV29-1 and TRBJ2-4; D is possibly TRBD2 (5 bases). This CDR3 has 13 amino acids. The germline gives CDR1 SQVTM, CDR2 ANQGSEA. V lost 4 bases and J lost 13, with 20 bases in between. The CDR3 is CSVVNGRGVKQYF. In DNA form, the CDR3 reads TGCAGCGTTGTGAATGGACGGGGTGTTAAGCAGTACTTC.

About this clonotype: The junction and the germline gene differ at one end; a read error may be behind it. The gene calls are TRBV12-5 and TRBJ2-2, with TRBD2 matching over 10 bases. The CDR3 sequence is 17 residues long. Germline V gives CDR1 LGHNT, CDR2 FRNRAP. CDR3 DNA sequence: TGTGCTAGTGGTTTGGGGATAGCGGGGGGCCGCACCGGGGAGTTGTTTTTT. The encoded protein is CASGLGIAGGRTGELFF.

This clonotype was counted only a few times. The genes are TRBV6-6 and TRBJ2-2; 13 nucleotides line up with TRBD2. Germline V gene lookup returns CDR1 MNHNY and CDR2 SVGAGI (reference sequence). V was clipped by 7 bases and J by 9 bases; unmatched bases: 5. There are 14 residues in the CDR3. The CDR3 coding sequence is TGTGCCAGCATGGGGACTAGCGGGACCCGGGAGCTGTTTTTT. Amino acids: CASMGTSGTRELFF.

In this sample, this clonotype turned up once. The germline gene is not matched at one end of the junction; a read error may be the cause. The chain couples TRBV20-1 to TRBJ1-6, with D maybe TRBD1 (6 bases). Looked up from germline, CDR1 is DFQATT and CDR2 is SNEGSKA (reference sequence). CDR3 length: 16 residues. The CDR3 here is CSARLGGRLSNSPHHF. DNA of the CDR3: TGCAGTGCTCGCCTTGGGGGGCGATTGAGTAATTCACCCCACCACTTT.

As DNA, the CDR3 is TGTGCCAGCAGCTTAGCACTGGTTTTCGGGGAGCTGTTTTTT. It encodes CASSLALVFGELFF. V gene TRBV7-2 combines with J gene TRBJ2-2, with D unresolved. V gave up 0 bases and J gave up 7 bases, with 9 bases separating them. The CDR3 sequence is 14 residues long. Germline assignment: CDR1 SGHTA and CDR2 FQGNSA.

This clonotype has just a few counts. V and J are TRBV28 and TRBJ2-5; D ambiguous. CDR1 is MDHEN, CDR2 SYDVKM, per germline. V dropped 6 bases and J dropped 5 bases, with 10 bases sitting between them. The length of the CDR3 is 12 residues. The CDR3 loop reads CASRGPRETQYF. DNA for the CDR3: TGTGCCAGCAGAGGCCCACGGGAGACCCAGTACTTC.

This clonotype was seen only a few times. One junction end disagrees with the germline gene, perhaps due to a read error. The genes are TRBV9 and TRBJ1-2, with TRBD1 matching over 8 bases. This CDR3 region has 15 residues. Germline CDR1 is SGDLS and CDR2 is YYNGEE. This CDR3 reads CARSVTTTGDGGYTF. CDR3 bases: TGTGCCCGCAGCGTTACGACGACAGGGGACGGCGGCTACACCTTC.

This clonotype was recorded only once. One end of the junction varies from germline; a read error may be responsible. This chain joins TRBV7-2 and TRBJ2-1; a weak D match, TRBD2 (5 bases). Germline CDR1 and CDR2: SGHTA and FQGNSA. This CDR3 has 16 amino acids. In DNA form, the CDR3 reads TGTGCCAACAGCCCACCAGGACTCCAAGGATACAATGAGCAGTTCTTC. It yields the protein CANSPPGLQGYNEQFF.

This chain links TRBV5-5 with TRBJ1-1; 7 bases align to TRBD1. The germline V gene has CDR1 SGHKS and CDR2 YYEKEE (reference sequence). The CDR3 length is 15 residues. V lost 0 bases and J lost 2; bases outside the gene matches: 4. CDR3 DNA: TGTGCCAGCAGCTTGGTGGACAGGTTAAACACTGAAGCTTTCTTT. Amino acid sequence: CASSLVDRLNTEAFF.

The V call is TRBV5-1, the J call TRBJ2-1, with 11 bases lining up with TRBD2. CDR1 is SGHRS and CDR2 is YFSETQ in the germline V gene. The CDR3 has 14 amino acids. V gave up 6 bases and J gave up 7 bases; unmatched junction bases: 6. CDR3 coding DNA: TGCGCCAGCAAACTAGCGGGAGTTGGAAATGAGCAGTTCTTC. Translated, it gives CASKLAGVGNEQFF.

V and J are TRBV5-6 and TRBJ1-2, with D uncertain. This CDR3 region has 11 residues. Looked up from germline, CDR1 is SGHDT and CDR2 is YYEEEE. V lost 0 bases, J lost 6 bases, and 3 bases lay in between. For the CDR3, the DNA is TGTGCCAGCAGCTTGGATAATGGCTACACCTTC. Its translation: CASSLDNGYTF. The full variable domain, in which reference TRBV5-6 and TRBJ1-2 provide the parts outside the CDR3, is DAGVTQSPTHLIKTRGQQVTLRCSPKSGHDTVSWYQQALGQGPQFIFQYYEEEERQRGNFPDRFSGHQFPNYSSELNVNALLLGDSALYLCASSLDNGYTFGSGTRLTVV.

At least ten counts were recorded for this clonotype. The chain carries TRBV20-1 and TRBJ2-7; tentatively, D is TRBD1 (5 bases). The V gene's germline CDR1 is DFQATT and CDR2 SNEGSKA (reference sequence). This CDR3 spans 14 amino acids. V dropped 5 bases and J dropped 3 bases, with 17 bases sitting between them. CDR3 amino acids: CSADSDKGYYEQYF. DNA for the CDR3: TGCAGTGCTGACTCTGATAAGGGGTACTACGAGCAGTACTTC.

The chain joins TRBV6-2 or TRBV6-3 to TRBJ1-1, with a tentative D call TRBD1 (6 bases). V was trimmed by 5 bases and J by 7 bases, leaving 14 bases between them. CDR3 length: 13 amino acids. CDR1 is MNHEY, CDR2 SVGEGT, per germline. The CDR3 DNA reads as TGTGCCAGCAGTACGGACAGACGATTTGAAGCTTTCTTT. This gives the protein CASSTDRRFEAFF.

This clonotype was seen a handful of times. This chain links TRBV2 with TRBJ2-1; tentatively, D is TRBD1 (6 bases). CDR3 length: 13 residues. The V gene's germline CDR1 is SNHLY and CDR2 FYNNEI. V lost 4 bases, J lost 5 bases, and 9 bases lay in between. This CDR3 is CASSVDRNNEQFF. The CDR3 bases are TGTGCCAGCAGTGTGGACAGAAACAATGAGCAGTTCTTC.

This chain connects TRBV4-2 to TRBJ2-5; D not resolved. Germline-derived CDR1 and CDR2 are LGHNA and YNFKEQ. The CDR3 extends over 17 amino acids. V shed 0 bases and J shed 4 bases, with 18 bases lying between them. CDR3 DNA: TGTGCCAGCAGCCAAGATCTAGACACCTCCTTCATAGAGACCCAGTACTTC. Its protein product is CASSQDLDTSFIETQYF.

Worth noting for this clonotype: A read error may be the cause here, since a much bigger clone is one base away. The chain carries TRBV27 and TRBJ1-2, with D possibly matching TRBD1 (6 bases). CDR3 length: 14 residues. Germline lookup yields CDR1 MNHEY and CDR2 SMNVEV (reference sequence). The CDR3 here is CAGSLQGGSLGYTF. Here the CDR3 DNA reads TGTGCCGGCAGTTTACAGGGTGGGTCGCTCGGCTACACCTTC.

This clonotype came up a few times. J is TRBJ2-5 and V is TRBV14; no clear D. The J call is in doubt because the DNA end fits TRBJ2-7 better. From germline, CDR1 is SGHDN and CDR2 FVKESK. The CDR3 loop spans 15 amino acids. The CDR3 reads CASSRLPGPSYEQYF. The DNA of the CDR3 is TGTGCCAGCAGCCGACTCCCCGGGCCTTCCTACGAGCAGTACTTC.

This sequence joins TRBV20-1 and TRBJ1-5, with D hard to call. This CDR3 spans 13 amino acids. CDR1 DFQATT and CDR2 SNEGSKA come from the germline V gene (reference sequence). The V end was cut by 4 bases, the J end by 3 bases, with 10 bases between. Here the CDR3 reads CSATQDNNQPQHF. CDR3 bases: TGCAGTGCTACCCAGGATAACAATCAGCCCCAGCATTTT.

A remark on this clonotype: A much larger clone sits a single nucleotide away, making a read error possible. J is TRBJ2-1 and V is TRBV11-2, with D tentatively TRBD1 or TRBD2 (7 bases each). This CDR3 has 14 residues. Trimming shortened V by 5 bases and J by 13 bases, and 21 bases separated the two germline ends. Germline CDR1 reads SGHAT; CDR2 reads FQNNGV. CDR3: CASSGTRGGETQFF. The CDR3 DNA is TGTGCCAGCAGCGGCACCAGGGGGGGCGAGACCCAGTTCTTC.

This clonotype was seen many times. V is TRBV20-1 and J is TRBJ1-1; no clear D gene. This CDR3 spans 14 amino acids. The ends were cut back, 0 bases at V and 9 bases at J, with 17 bases in the middle. Germline assignment: CDR1 DFQATT and CDR2 SNEGSKA (reference sequence). This CDR3 reads CSARDLDLSLQAFF. DNA for the CDR3: TGCAGTGCTAGAGATCTGGACTTGTCTTTGCAAGCTTTCTTT.

This rearrangement joins TRBV29-1 to TRBJ2-6, with no clear D. The CDR3 runs 14 residues. V lost 3 bases and J lost 0, with 6 bases in between. Germline V gene data show CDR1 as SQVTM and CDR2 as ANQGSEA. The DNA for the CDR3 is TGCAGCGTTGATAACGGCTCTGGGGCCAACGTCCTGACTTTC. Translated: CSVDNGSGANVLTF.

V is TRBV10-3 and J is TRBJ2-5, with D maybe TRBD2 (6 bases). CDR3 length equals 13 residues. V lost 2 bases, J lost 3 bases, and 7 bases lay in between. Per germline, CDR1 ENHRY and CDR2 SYGVKD. The DNA of the CDR3 is TGTGCCATCAGTGAGAGGGAGGAAGAGACCCAGTACTTC. It translates to CAISEREEETQYF.

This clonotype was counted ten times or more. V gene TRBV28 combines with J gene TRBJ1-2; D call uncertain. Trimming took off 11 bases at V and 0 bases at J, with 4 bases between the two ends. Germline lookup yields CDR1 MDHEN and CDR2 SYDVKM. There are 10 residues in the CDR3. CDR3 bases: TGTGCCTCCTCTAACTATGGCTACACCTTC. It codes for CASSNYGYTF.